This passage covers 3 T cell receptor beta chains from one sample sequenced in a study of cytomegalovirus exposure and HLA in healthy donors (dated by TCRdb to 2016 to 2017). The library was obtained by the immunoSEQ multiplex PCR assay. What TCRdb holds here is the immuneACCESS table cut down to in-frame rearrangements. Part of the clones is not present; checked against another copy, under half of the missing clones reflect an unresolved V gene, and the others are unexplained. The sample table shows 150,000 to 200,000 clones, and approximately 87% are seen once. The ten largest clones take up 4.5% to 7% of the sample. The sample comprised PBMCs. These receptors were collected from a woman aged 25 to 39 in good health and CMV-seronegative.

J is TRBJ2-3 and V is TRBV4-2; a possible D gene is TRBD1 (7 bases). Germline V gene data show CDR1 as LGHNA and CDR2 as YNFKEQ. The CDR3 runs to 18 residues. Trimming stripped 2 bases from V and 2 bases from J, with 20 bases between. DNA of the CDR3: TGTGCCAGCAGCCAACCCCAACAGGGGACTCTCATCACAGATACGCAGTATTTT. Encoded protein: CASSQPQQGTLITDTQYF.

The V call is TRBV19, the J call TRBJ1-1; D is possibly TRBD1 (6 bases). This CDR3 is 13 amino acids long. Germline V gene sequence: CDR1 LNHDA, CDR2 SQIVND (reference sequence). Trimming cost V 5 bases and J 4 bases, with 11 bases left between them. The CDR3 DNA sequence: TGTGCCAGTAGTTTCGACAGGATCACTGAAGCTTTCTTT. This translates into CASSFDRITEAFF. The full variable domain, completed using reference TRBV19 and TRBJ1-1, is DGGITQSPKYLFRKEGQNVTLSCEQNLNHDAMYWYRQDPGQGLRLIYYSQIVNDFQKGDIAEGYSVSREKKESFPLTVTSAQKNPTAFYLCASSFDRITEAFFGQGTRLTVV.

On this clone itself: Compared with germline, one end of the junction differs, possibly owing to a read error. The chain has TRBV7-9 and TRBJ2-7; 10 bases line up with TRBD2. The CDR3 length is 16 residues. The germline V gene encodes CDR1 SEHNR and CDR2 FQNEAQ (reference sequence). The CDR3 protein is CASSLGAGGPSDEQYF. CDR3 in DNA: TGTGCCAGCAGCCTAGGAGCGGGAGGGCCCTCCGACGAGCAGTACTTC.